The sequence of this TCR beta chain was determined in a study of cytomegalovirus exposure and HLA in healthy donors. Study summary: For the approximately 360 genotyped donors, 75% to 90% fell within the Caucasian-associated ancestry cluster. Study results and caveats: There were three CMV-associated chains whose specificity for CMV antigens was confirmed in vitro.

Germline CDR1 SGDLS, CDR2 YYNGEE. CDR3 length: 16 amino acids. V was pared by 6 bases and J by 5 bases, with 23 bases between. PCR employed 60 Vbeta and 13 Jbeta primers. Here immunoSEQ multiplex PCR was the method, and the copy in TCRdb shows in-frame clones only, minus some. This table has about 200,000 clones, roughly nine tenths appearing once. Details on this clone: Its antigen is unknown.

This chain links TRBV9 with TRBJ2-5, with a possible D match to TRBD1 (6 bases). Sequencing used PBMCs. This clonotype was obtained from a boy aged 2 to 9 in good health and CMV-seronegative. CDR3 sequence reads: CASISGFPGELETQYF. The CDR3 region has the DNA TGTGCCAGCATCAGTGGGTTCCCAGGGGAGCTTGAGACCCAGTACTTC.